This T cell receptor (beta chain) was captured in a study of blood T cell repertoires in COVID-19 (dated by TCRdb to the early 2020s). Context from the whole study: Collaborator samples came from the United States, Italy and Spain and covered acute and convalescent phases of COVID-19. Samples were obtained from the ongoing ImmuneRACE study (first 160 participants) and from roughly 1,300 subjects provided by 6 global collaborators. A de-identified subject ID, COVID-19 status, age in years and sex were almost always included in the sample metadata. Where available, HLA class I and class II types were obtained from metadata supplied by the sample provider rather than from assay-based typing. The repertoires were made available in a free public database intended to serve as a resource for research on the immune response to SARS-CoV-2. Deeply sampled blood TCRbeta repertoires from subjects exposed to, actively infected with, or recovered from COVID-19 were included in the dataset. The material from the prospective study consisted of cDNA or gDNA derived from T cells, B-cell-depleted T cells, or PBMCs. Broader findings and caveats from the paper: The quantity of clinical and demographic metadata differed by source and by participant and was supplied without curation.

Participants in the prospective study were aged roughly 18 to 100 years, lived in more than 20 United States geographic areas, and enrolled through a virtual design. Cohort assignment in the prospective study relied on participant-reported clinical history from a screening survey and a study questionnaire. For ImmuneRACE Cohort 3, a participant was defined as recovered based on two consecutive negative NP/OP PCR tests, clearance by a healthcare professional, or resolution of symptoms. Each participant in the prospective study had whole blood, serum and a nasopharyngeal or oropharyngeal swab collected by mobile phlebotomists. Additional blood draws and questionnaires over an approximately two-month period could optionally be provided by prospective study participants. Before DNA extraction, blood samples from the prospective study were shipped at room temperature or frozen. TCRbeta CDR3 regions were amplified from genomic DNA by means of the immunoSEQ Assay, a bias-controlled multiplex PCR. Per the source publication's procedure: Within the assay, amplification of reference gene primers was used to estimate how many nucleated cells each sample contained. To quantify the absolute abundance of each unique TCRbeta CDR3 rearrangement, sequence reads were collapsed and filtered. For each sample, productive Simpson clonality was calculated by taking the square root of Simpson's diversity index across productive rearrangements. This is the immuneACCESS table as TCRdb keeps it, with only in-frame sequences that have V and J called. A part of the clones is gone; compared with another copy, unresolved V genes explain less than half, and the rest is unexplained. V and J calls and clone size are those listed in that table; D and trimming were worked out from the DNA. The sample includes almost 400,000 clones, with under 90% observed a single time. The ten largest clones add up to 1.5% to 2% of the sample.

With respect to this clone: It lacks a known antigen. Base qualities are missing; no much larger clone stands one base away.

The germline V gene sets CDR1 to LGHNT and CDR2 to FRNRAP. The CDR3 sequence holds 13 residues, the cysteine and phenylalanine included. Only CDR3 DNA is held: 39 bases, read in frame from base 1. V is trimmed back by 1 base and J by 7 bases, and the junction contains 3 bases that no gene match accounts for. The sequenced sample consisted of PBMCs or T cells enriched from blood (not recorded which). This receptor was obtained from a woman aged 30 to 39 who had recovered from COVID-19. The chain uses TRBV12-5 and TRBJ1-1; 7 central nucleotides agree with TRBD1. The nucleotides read TGTGCTAGTGGTTTGGGGACAGGCCTTGAAGCTTTCTTT. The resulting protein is CASGLGTGLEAFF. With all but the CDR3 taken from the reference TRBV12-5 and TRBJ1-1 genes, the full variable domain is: DARVTQTPRHKVTEMGQEVTMRCQPILGHNTVFWYRQTMMQGLELLAYFRNRAPLDDSGMPKDRFSAEMPDATLATLKIQPSEPRDSAVYFCASGLGTGLEAFFGQGTRLTVV.